A single TCR beta chain is shown here with its context. The antigen remains undetermined. Per the germline V gene, CDR1 is KGHSH and CDR2 is LQKENI. This CDR3 spans 15 amino acids. V was clipped by 3 bases and J by 6 bases, with 15 bases between them. Though nominally healthy at sampling, donors likely had unrecorded immune exposures. The record originates from a study of cytomegalovirus exposure and HLA in healthy donors. Study-wide results and limits: The only immune exposure information that was available was CMV serostatus. In vitro confirmation showed a few CMV-associated chains to be CMV antigen specific.

The PCR made use of 60 Vbeta and 13 Jbeta primers. Authors' analysis steps: Later analysis identified approximately 80 million unique TCR beta chains, approximately 11 million shared. Repertoires were generated with immunoSEQ multiplex PCR, while TCRdb's copy carries only in-frame clones and drops some. That table furnishes V, J and clone size, whereas the DNA furnished D and trimming. The sample shows over 200,000 clones, 70% to 85% of them seen only once. Sample: PBMCs. The sequence was obtained from a woman in her fifties or sixties in good health and CMV-seropositive. This chain links TRBV18 with TRBJ2-1; tentatively, D is TRBD1 (5 bases). CDR3 DNA: TGTGCCAGCTCACCTAATTACAGGCTAAGCAATGAGCAGTTCTTC. This encodes CASSPNYRLSNEQFF.